The rows below give T cell receptor beta chains drawn from one sample of a study of T cells in Graves' hyperthyroidism and ophthalmopathy. Using its own MiXCR run on the multiplex PCR reads, TCRdb lists one record per CDR3 protein. Of nearly 600,000 distinct CDR3 sequences in the sample, 14% were seen once. Sequenced: blood. These receptors originate from a woman between 18 and 30 years old with Graves' ophthalmopathy. CDR3s leave out the opening cysteine and the closing phenylalanine or tryptophan. Fields, in order: D gene, V gene, CDR3 protein. The D gene is left open where the match is weak.

D: .; V: TRBV6-5; CDR3: ASSYSGGGDEQF
D: .; V: TRBV19; CDR3: ASTSFGQRNTEAF
D: .; V: TRBV6-2/TRBV6-3; CDR3: ASKSRDFEAF
D: .; V: TRBV7-9; CDR3: ASSLDAEVAVYNEQF
D: .; V: TRBV28; CDR3: ASSFWLTKLYGYT
D: TRBD1; V: TRBV5-4; CDR3: ASSLASMTGSLGYT
D: .; V: TRBV5-5; CDR3: ASRSRDLNEKLF
D: .; V: TRBV12-3/TRBV12-4; CDR3: ASSLVGRGEKLF
D: .; V: TRBV7-9; CDR3: ASSFSAVQETQY
D: .; V: TRBV27; CDR3: ASSLMAGPIYNEQF
D: .; V: TRBV5-1; CDR3: ASSLDGANVLT
D: .; V: TRBV28; CDR3: ASSSPSWGARRDYGYT
D: TRBD1; V: TRBV12-3/TRBV12-4; CDR3: ASRVTGASGNTIY
D: TRBD1; V: TRBV28; CDR3: ASLTAGTGNTEAF